This T cell receptor beta chain is from a study of blood T cell repertoires in COVID-19. Turning to the study itself: Spain, Italy and the United States supplied samples that represented acute and convalescent COVID-19. Sources were T cells, B-cell-depleted T cells, or PBMCs; the material itself was cDNA or gDNA.

Those enrolled in Seattle joined during active infection and were followed longitudinally afterward. The length of the CDR3 is 11 residues. Germline V gene sequence: CDR1 SGDLS, CDR2 YYNGEE. The V and J ends lost 7 bases and 8 bases, in that order; junction bases with no gene match: 4. Libraries were prepared by immunoSEQ multiplex PCR; TCRdb keeps only in-frame clonotypes and omits some of them. Among approximately 270,000 clones listed, roughly 88% were seen once. The specimen was peripheral blood. This TCR was recovered from a woman aged 25 to 39 with COVID-19, enrolled during active disease. The chain employs TRBV9 and TRBJ1-2; 8 positions agree with TRBD1. CDR3 protein: CASLSGGGYTF. CDR3 bases: TGTGCCAGCCTCTCAGGGGGCGGCTACACCTTC.